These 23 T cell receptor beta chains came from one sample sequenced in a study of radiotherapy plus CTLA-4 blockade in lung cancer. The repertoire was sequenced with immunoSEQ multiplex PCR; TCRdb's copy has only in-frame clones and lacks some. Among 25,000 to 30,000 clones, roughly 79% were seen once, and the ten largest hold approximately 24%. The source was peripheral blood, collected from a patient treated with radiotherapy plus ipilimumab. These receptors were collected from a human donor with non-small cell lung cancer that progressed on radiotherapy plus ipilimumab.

The CDR3 bases are TGTGCCACCAGCAGGGACCCCGGGAGGACAGATACGCAGTATTTT. Translating gives CATSRDPGRTDTQYF. The V gene is TRBV15, the J gene TRBJ2-3, with 7 positions matching TRBD2. Germline CDR1 is LNHNV and CDR2 is YYDKDF (reference sequence). Losses at the gene ends were 3 bases for V and 3 bases for J; bases not matched to a gene: 6. The CDR3 runs to 15 residues.

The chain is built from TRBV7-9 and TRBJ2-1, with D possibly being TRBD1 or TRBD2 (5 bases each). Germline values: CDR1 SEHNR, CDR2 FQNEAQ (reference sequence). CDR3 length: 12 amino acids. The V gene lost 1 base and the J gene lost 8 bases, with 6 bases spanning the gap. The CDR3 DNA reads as TGTGCCAGCAGCTTAGGGGACCATGAGCAGTTCTTC. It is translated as CASSLGDHEQFF.

The CDR3 nucleotides read TGTCTCAGTGTAGCCACAGGGGAAGGCGGGGAGCTGTTTTTT. This gives the protein CLSVATGEGGELFF. The chain uses TRBV27 and TRBJ2-2; 7 bases agree with TRBD1. The CDR3 extends over 14 amino acids. From germline, CDR1 is MNHEY and CDR2 SMNVEV (reference sequence).

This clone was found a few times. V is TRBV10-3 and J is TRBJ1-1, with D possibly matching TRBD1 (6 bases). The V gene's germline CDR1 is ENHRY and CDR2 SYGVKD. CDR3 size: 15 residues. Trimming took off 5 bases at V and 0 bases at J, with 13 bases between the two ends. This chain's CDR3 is CAISLQGAVNTEAFF. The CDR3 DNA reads TGTGCCATCAGTCTACAGGGCGCCGTGAACACTGAAGCTTTCTTT.

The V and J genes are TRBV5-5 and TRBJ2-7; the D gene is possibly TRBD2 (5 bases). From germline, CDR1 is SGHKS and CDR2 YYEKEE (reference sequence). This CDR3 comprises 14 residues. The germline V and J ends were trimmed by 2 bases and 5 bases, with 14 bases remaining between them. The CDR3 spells CASSFYPGGHEQYF. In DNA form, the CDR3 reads TGTGCCAGCAGCTTTTACCCTGGAGGCCACGAGCAGTACTTC.

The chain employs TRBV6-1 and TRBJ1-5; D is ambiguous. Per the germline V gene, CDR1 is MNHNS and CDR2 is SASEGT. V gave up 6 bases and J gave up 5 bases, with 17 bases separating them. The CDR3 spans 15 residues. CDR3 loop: CASSLTAGGYQPQHF. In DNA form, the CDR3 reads TGTGCCAGCAGCCTCACCGCAGGCGGGTATCAGCCCCAGCATTTT.

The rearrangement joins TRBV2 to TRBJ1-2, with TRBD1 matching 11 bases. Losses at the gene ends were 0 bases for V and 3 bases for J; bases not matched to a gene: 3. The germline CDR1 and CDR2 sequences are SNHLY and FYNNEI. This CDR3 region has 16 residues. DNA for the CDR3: TGTGCCAGCAGTGAAGCCACGGACAGGGGGCACTATGGCTACACCTTC. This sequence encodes CASSEATDRGHYGYTF.

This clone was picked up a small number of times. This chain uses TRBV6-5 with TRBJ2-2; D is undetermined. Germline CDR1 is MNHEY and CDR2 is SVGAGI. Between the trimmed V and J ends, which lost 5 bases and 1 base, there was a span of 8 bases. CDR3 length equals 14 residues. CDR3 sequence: CASSVGWNTGELFF. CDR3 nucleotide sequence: TGTGCCAGCAGTGTGGGGTGGAACACCGGGGAGCTGTTTTTT.

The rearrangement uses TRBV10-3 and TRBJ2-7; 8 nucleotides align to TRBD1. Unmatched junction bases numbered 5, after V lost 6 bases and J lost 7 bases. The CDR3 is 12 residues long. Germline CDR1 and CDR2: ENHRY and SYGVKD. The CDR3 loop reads CAISPGGGEQYF. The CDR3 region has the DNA TGTGCCATCAGCCCAGGGGGCGGGGAGCAGTACTTC.

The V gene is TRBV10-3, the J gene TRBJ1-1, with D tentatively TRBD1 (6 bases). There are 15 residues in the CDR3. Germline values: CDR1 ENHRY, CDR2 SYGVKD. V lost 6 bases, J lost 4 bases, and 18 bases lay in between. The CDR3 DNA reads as TGTGCCATCAGCCCGGGTCTTACAGGGACCACTGAAGCTTTCTTT. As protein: CAISPGLTGTTEAFF.

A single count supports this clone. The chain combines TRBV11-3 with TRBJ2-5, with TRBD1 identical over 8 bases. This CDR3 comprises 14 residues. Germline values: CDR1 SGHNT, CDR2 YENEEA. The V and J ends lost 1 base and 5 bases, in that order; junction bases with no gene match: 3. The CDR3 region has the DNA TGTGCCAGCAGCTTAGGAACAGGGGGGGAGACCCAGTACTTC. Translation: CASSLGTGGETQYF.

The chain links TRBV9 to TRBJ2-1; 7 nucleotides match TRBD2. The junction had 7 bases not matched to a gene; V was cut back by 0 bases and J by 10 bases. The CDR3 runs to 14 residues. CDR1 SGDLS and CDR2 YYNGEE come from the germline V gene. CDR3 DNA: TGTGCCAGCAGCGTAGGTACTAGCGCTGGAGAGCAGTTCTTC. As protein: CASSVGTSAGEQFF.

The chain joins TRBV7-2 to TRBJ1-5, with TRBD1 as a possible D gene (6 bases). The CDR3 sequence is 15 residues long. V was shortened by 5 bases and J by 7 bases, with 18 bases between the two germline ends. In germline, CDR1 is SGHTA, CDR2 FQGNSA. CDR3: CASSPLDSPLQPQHF. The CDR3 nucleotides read TGTGCCAGCAGCCCTTTGGACAGCCCACTGCAGCCCCAGCATTTT.

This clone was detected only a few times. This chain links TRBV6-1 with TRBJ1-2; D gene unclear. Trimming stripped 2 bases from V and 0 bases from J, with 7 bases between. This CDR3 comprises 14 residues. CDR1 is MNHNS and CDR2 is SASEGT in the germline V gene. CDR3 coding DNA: TGTGCCAGCAGTGAAAAACCGACTAACTATGGCTACACCTTC. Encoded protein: CASSEKPTNYGYTF.

The CDR3 coding sequence is TGTGCCAGCAGCTTGGTAGGGCCCTCTGGAAACACCATATATTTT. It encodes CASSLVGPSGNTIYF. V and J are TRBV5-4 and TRBJ1-3; no clear D. V was cut by 0 bases and J by 0 bases, with 7 bases left in between. The CDR3 runs to 15 residues. Germline V lookup: CDR1 SGHNT, CDR2 YYREEE (reference sequence).

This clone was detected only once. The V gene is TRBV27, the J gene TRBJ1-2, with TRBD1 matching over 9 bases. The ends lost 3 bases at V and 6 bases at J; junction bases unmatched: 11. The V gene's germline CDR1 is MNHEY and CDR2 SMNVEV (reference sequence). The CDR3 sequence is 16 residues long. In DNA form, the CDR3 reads TGTGCCAGCAGTTTTCTTCGCGGGACAGGGTCCCATGGCTACACCTTC. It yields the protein CASSFLRGTGSHGYTF.

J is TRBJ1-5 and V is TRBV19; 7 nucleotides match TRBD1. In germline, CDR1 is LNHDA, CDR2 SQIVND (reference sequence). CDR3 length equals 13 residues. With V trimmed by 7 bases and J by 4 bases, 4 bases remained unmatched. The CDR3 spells CASNRQGNQPQHF. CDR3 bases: TGTGCCAGTAACCGACAGGGTAATCAGCCCCAGCATTTT.

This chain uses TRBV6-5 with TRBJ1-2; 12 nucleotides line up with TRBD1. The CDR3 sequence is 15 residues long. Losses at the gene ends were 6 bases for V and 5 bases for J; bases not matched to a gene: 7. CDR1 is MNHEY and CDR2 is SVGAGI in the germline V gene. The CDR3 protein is CASRPGTGGLYGYTF. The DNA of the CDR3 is TGTGCCAGCAGGCCCGGGACAGGGGGCCTTTATGGCTACACCTTC.

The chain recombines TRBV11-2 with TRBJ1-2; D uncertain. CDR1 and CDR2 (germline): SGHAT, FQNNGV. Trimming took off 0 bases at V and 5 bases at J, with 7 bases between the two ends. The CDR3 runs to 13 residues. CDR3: CASSLDLPYGYTF. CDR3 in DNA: TGTGCCAGCAGCTTAGATCTCCCGTATGGCTACACCTTC.

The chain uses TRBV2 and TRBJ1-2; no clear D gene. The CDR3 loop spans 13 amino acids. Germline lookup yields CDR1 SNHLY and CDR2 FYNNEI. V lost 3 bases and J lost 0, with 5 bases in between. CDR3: CASSDRANYGYTF. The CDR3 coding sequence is TGTGCCAGCAGTGACAGAGCTAACTATGGCTACACCTTC.

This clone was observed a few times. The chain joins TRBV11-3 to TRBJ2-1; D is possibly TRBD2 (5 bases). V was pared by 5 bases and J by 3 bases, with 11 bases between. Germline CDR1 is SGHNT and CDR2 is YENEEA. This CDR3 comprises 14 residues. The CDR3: CASSPDWNYNEQFF. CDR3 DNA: TGTGCCAGCAGCCCGGACTGGAACTACAATGAGCAGTTCTTC.

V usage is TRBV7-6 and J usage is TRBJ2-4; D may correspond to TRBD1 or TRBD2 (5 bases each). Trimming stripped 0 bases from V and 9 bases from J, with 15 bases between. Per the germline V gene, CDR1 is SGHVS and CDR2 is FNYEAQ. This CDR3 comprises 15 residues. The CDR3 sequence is CASSLAGQGGGIQYF. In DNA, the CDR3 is TGTGCCAGCAGCTTAGCGGGGCAGGGTGGGGGCATTCAGTACTTC.

Written as DNA, the CDR3 is TGCGCCAGCAGGAAAGGGGTGTCTGGAAACACCATATATTTT. Protein product: CASRKGVSGNTIYF. The chain links TRBV10-2 to TRBJ1-3; tentative D call: TRBD1 (5 bases). CDR3 length equals 14 residues. Trimming removed 6 bases at V and 1 base at J, with 10 bases between. Germline V CDR1 and CDR2: WSHSY, SAAADI.